A single sample gave rise to the 18 T cell receptor beta chains below, sequenced in a study of T-cell reconstitution after alpha-beta-depleted transplantation in children. Unique molecular identifiers were used in preparing the TCRbeta library. MiXCR was run by TCRdb on the PCR reads, yielding one entry per CDR3 protein. The sample has just under 550,000 distinct CDR3 sequences; about 18% are singletons. This material consisted of PBMCs from the stem cell graft donor, taken from the stem cell graft. The receptor source for this set is a human donor who donated a stem cell graft to a child with acute lymphoblastic leukemia.

The chain joins TRBV20-1 to TRBJ2-3; 12 nucleotides match TRBD2. V lost 0 bases, J lost 4 bases, and 5 bases stayed unmatched. The CDR3 is 16 residues long. Germline CDR1 and CDR2: DFQATT and SNEGSKA (reference sequence). The CDR3 spells CSAREASGRAPDTQYF. As DNA, the CDR3 is TGCAGTGCTAGAGAGGCTAGCGGGAGGGCCCCAGATACGCAGTATTTT.

This clonotype appeared a few times. V is TRBV7-3 and J is TRBJ2-7, with TRBD2 identical over 11 bases. CDR1 is SGHTA, CDR2 FQGTGA, per germline. The CDR3 contains 14 residues. J was trimmed by 6 bases and V by 5 bases; bases with no gene match: 6. The CDR3 coding sequence is TGTGCCAGCAGCCTTCTAGCGGGAGGAAGCGAGCAGTACTTC. This translates into CASSLLAGGSEQYF.

This clonotype was counted a few times. This chain uses TRBV20-1 with TRBJ2-3; perhaps D is TRBD1 or TRBD2 (5 bases each). The CDR3 loop spans 14 amino acids. Trimming cost V 0 bases and J 6 bases, with 13 bases left between them. From germline, CDR1 is DFQATT and CDR2 SNEGSKA (reference sequence). In DNA form, the CDR3 reads TGCAGTGCTAGAGATCGTGGGACGGCGGATACGCAGTATTTT. Translating it yields CSARDRGTADTQYF.

V and J are TRBV7-8 and TRBJ2-1; unclear D gene. Germline V lookup: CDR1 SGHVS, CDR2 FQNEAQ. The CDR3 covers 15 residues. V was pared by 4 bases and J by 6 bases, with 16 bases between. This CDR3 is CASSYPLGTVNEQFF. Written as DNA, the CDR3 is TGTGCCAGCAGCTACCCATTGGGAACGGTCAATGAGCAGTTCTTC.

This clonotype was observed a few times. CDR3 in amino acids: CASSFSWQTYEQYF. DNA for the CDR3: TGTGCCAGCAGTTTTTCCTGGCAGACCTACGAGCAGTACTTC. This chain uses TRBV12-3 or TRBV12-4 with TRBJ2-7; D remains unclear. Trimming left V 3 bases short and J 2 bases short, with 11 bases between. The CDR3 length is 14 residues.

J is TRBJ2-1 and V is TRBV5-1, with a weak D call TRBD1 (5 bases). This CDR3 contains 14 residues. The V gene's germline CDR1 is SGHRS and CDR2 YFSETQ. V was shortened by 4 bases and J by 6 bases, with 14 bases between the two germline ends. CDR3 loop: CASSLETVFNEQFF. DNA of the CDR3: TGCGCCAGCAGCCTAGAGACAGTCTTCAATGAGCAGTTCTTC.

V gene TRBV5-1 combines with J gene TRBJ2-1, with D perhaps TRBD1 (5 bases). Between the trimmed V and J ends, which lost 1 base and 5 bases, there was a span of 13 bases. The germline gives CDR1 SGHRS, CDR2 YFSETQ. The length of the CDR3 is 15 residues. In DNA form, the CDR3 reads TGCGCCAGCAGCTTGTCAACAGGCGGACACAATGAGCAGTTCTTC. Translated, it gives CASSLSTGGHNEQFF.

A few counts support this clonotype. The chain is built from TRBV7-9 and TRBJ1-1; perhaps TRBD1 as D (5 bases). Trimming removed 8 bases at V and 0 bases at J, with 13 bases between. Germline V CDR1 and CDR2: SEHNR, FQNEAQ (reference sequence). The CDR3 runs 14 residues. The CDR3 reads CASCLGPMNTEAFF. CDR3 coding DNA: TGTGCCAGCTGTTTGGGGCCTATGAACACTGAAGCTTTCTTT.

The chain joins TRBV7-9 to TRBJ2-2; possibly TRBD2 for D (6 bases). Germline lookup yields CDR1 SEHNR and CDR2 FQNEAQ (reference sequence). The CDR3 is 15 amino acids. Trimming removed 5 bases from V and 6 bases from J, with 16 bases in between. This chain's CDR3 is CASSRRQTRPGELFF. In DNA, the CDR3 is TGTGCCAGCAGCCGTCGACAGACTAGGCCCGGGGAGCTGTTTTTT. Drawing the rest from reference TRBV7-9 and TRBJ2-2, the complete variable domain is DTGVSQNPRHKITKRGQNVTFRCDPISEHNRLYWYRQTLGQGPEFLTYFQNEAQLEKSRLLSDRFSAERPKGSFSTLEIQRTEQGDSAMYLCASSRRQTRPGELFFGEGSRLTVL.

The sample holds a few counts of this clonotype. This chain joins TRBV18 and TRBJ1-5; D not resolved. The CDR3 contains 16 residues. Germline lookup yields CDR1 KGHSH and CDR2 LQKENI. V was clipped by 6 bases and J by 0 bases, with 15 bases between them. The CDR3 region is CASSREFGNSNQPQHF. The CDR3 nucleotides read TGTGCCAGCTCCCGAGAGTTCGGTAATAGCAATCAGCCCCAGCATTTT.

This chain connects TRBV7-8 to TRBJ1-4; weak D call: TRBD1 (5 bases). The CDR3 spans 16 residues. Trimming cost V 3 bases and J 5 bases, with 16 bases left between them. CDR1 and CDR2 (germline): SGHVS, FQNEAQ. The CDR3 region has the DNA TGTGCCAGCAGCTTCGCTCCGGGACTGAGGAATGAAAAACTGTTTTTT. This sequence encodes CASSFAPGLRNEKLFF.

This clonotype was counted a few times. The CDR3 DNA follows: TGTGCCAGCAGCCTCCCAGGGTGGAACACTGAAGCTTTCTTT. This sequence encodes CASSLPGWNTEAFF. V usage is TRBV6-1 and J usage is TRBJ1-1; weak D call: TRBD1 (5 bases). This CDR3 is built from 14 residues. CDR1 and CDR2 (germline): MNHNS, SASEGT. V was cut by 6 bases and J by 1 base, with 12 bases left in between.

There are a few counts of this clonotype. This chain's CDR3 is CASSLALTGGMEFSSGNTIYF. For the CDR3, the DNA is TGTGCCAGCAGCTTAGCGCTTACAGGGGGGATGGAGTTCAGCTCTGGAAACACCATATATTTT. The gene calls are TRBV11-1 and TRBJ1-3; 8 nucleotides align to TRBD1. The germline V gene has CDR1 SGHAT and CDR2 FQDESV (reference sequence). The CDR3 is 21 residues long. After removal of 0 bases from V and 0 bases from J, the junction contained 16 bases not matched to a gene.

The chain couples TRBV5-8 to TRBJ1-5; D unclear. Trimming removed 1 base from V and 0 bases from J, with 14 bases in between. The CDR3 runs to 17 residues. Germline values: CDR1 SGHTS, CDR2 YDEGEE. DNA of the CDR3: TGTGCCAGCAGCTTGCCCGCGGGGTATTATAGCAATCAGCCCCAGCATTTT. Translating it yields CASSLPAGYYSNQPQHF.

The chain has TRBV20-1 and TRBJ2-3; a weak D match, TRBD2 (7 bases). This CDR3 has 18 amino acids. CDR1 DFQATT and CDR2 SNEGSKA come from the germline V gene (reference sequence). The germline V and J ends were trimmed by 0 bases and 5 bases, with 24 bases remaining between them. The CDR3 sequence is CSARDPTRGREFGDTQYF. The CDR3 region has the DNA TGCAGTGCTAGAGACCCGACCCGGGGGCGGGAGTTTGGAGATACGCAGTATTTT.

This clonotype was picked up a small number of times. The chain couples TRBV6-2 or TRBV6-3 to TRBJ2-4; D not certain. This CDR3 has 15 residues. Trimming took 0 bases from V and 4 from J, leaving 10 bases between them. Germline-derived CDR1 and CDR2 are MNHEY and SVGEGT. DNA of the CDR3: TGTGCCAGCAGTTACTCGACGGTGATTAAAAACATTCAGTACTTC. It translates to CASSYSTVIKNIQYF.

The table lists this clonotype with a few counts. The CDR3 here is CSARKGQRENQPQHF. The CDR3 DNA follows: TGCAGTGCTAGGAAGGGACAGCGGGAAAATCAGCCCCAGCATTTT. The chain uses TRBV20-1 and TRBJ1-5; the match to TRBD1 covers 7 bases. Germline values: CDR1 DFQATT, CDR2 SNEGSKA (reference sequence). The CDR3 has 15 amino acids. Losses at the gene ends were 3 bases for V and 4 bases for J; bases not matched to a gene: 9.

This clonotype was recorded many times. V is TRBV5-1 and J is TRBJ2-1, with D possibly being TRBD1 (6 bases). The CDR3 consists of 15 residues. The germline V gene encodes CDR1 SGHRS and CDR2 YFSETQ. V lost 5 bases and J 3 bases, leaving 15 bases between the germline ends. CDR3: CASSDATGFYNEQFF. The CDR3 coding sequence is TGCGCCAGCAGTGACGCGACAGGATTCTACAATGAGCAGTTCTTC.